This T cell receptor (beta chain) was profiled in a study of blood T cell repertoires in COVID-19. The V gene's germline CDR1 is LNHDA and CDR2 SQIVND (reference sequence). V lost 9 bases, J lost 7 bases, and 10 bases stayed unmatched. The CDR3 contains 14 residues. The data were produced by immunoSEQ multiplex PCR, yet TCRdb's version contains in-frame clones alone and is incomplete. Found here are more than 300,000 clones, about four fifths of them singletons; the top ten hold less than 6%. Clinical history as reported by participants underpinned cohort assignment. The chain is built from TRBV19 and TRBJ2-1; 9 bases are shared with TRBD1. The sample taken for sequencing was PBMCs or T cells enriched from blood (not recorded which). This receptor was obtained from a woman in her fifties or sixties who had recovered from COVID-19. CDR3 in DNA: TGTGCCAGCCTCCCGGGACAGGGTAATAATGAGCAGTTCTTC. It encodes CASLPGQGNNEQFF.